The present T cell receptor beta chain was sequenced within a study of T cells in Graves' hyperthyroidism and ophthalmopathy (dated by TCRdb to the late 2010s). Describing the broader study: Peripheral blood was sampled at the time of initial diagnosis, prior to any treatment. TCR V-J signatures able to tell the groups apart were searched for in a discovery cohort of 90 to 100 patients, of whom 43 had Graves' ophthalmopathy and more than 55 had stable Graves' hyperthyroidism. Whether ophthalmopathy could be predicted prospectively was tested in an independent validation cohort made up of 18 to 20 hyperthyroidism patients plus 17 patients who later progressed to ophthalmopathy. The 100 or so discovery patients were randomly split 7:3 into training and test sets. In several Graves' hyperthyroidism patients, the study also compared T-cell repertoires from thyroid tissue with T-cell repertoires from blood. After sampling, hyperthyroidism patients received methimazole starting at 30 mg daily, and ophthalmopathy patients received high-dose intravenous methylprednisolone. The paper describes TCR Vbeta CDR3 sequencing of around 140 peripheral blood samples, made up of some 42 ophthalmopathy patients, 70 to 80 hyperthyroidism patients and some 17 progressor patients. What the study reported, not specific to this receptor: Most expanded thyroid clonotypes (frequency above 0.001) were also found in blood, which suggests that blood repertoires may mirror thyroid immune responses. Sample size was not statistically predetermined, and investigators were not blinded to group allocation. In cross-validation, a model built on a 13 V-J signature told ophthalmopathy apart from stable hyperthyroidism with less than 90% sensitivity and approximately 84% specificity, and in testing the same model reached 80%/75%. During validation, the model predicted progression to ophthalmopathy a median of around 7 months ahead of onset, with 60% to 71% sensitivity and 72.22% specificity.

The V end loses 2 bases and the J end loses 8 bases, and a stretch of 10 bases separates them. CDR1 and CDR2, looked up from the germline V gene, are KGHSH and LQKENI. The CDR3 sequence holds 13 residues, the cysteine and phenylalanine included. CDR3 DNA only is kept here, 39 bases in frame from base 1. This clonotype occurred a few times. Its target antigen remains unknown. Per-nucleotide qualities are absent, and no much larger clonotype sits a single base away. The TCR beta CDR3 regions were amplified from the RNA transcripts. The first round of RT-PCR for the TCR CDR3 was performed with the HTBI primer set and the Qiagen OneStep RT-PCR kit. Libraries were constructed in a second round of multiplex PCR, after which size selection and purification were carried out. Libraries were sequenced paired-end with 100 bp reads on an Illumina HiSeq2000. The published analysis was carried out like this. SOAPnuke was used to process the raw data, throwing out any read that contained adapters or uncalled bases, had a mean Phred below 15, or lacked an exact constant-primer or identifier match. High-quality paired reads were merged using COPE v1.2.5, and each unique nucleotide sequence was defined as a clonotype. MiTCR v1.1 was used to align clonotypes to the IMGT TRBV, TRBD and TRBJ reference segments. Only V-J combinations with frequency above 0.0001, covering roughly 99% of repertoires, were analysed. The TCS score was defined as F50 (clonal expansion) divided by E x V (chaos), with BLOSUM62-based TCRdist calculated between CDR3 peptides within each V-J. Welch's t-statistics and random forest reduced 500 to 550 V-J features to 10 to 15, which were used in a naive Bayes classifier (R e1071). TCRdb ran its own pipeline on the public reads, namely fastp trimming at Q25 and MiXCR clone calling, and kept in-frame beta chains. Entries are consolidated by CDR3 protein sequence, retaining the most common genes and DNA. The V and J calls follow TCRdb's processing rather than the paper's. The sample contains roughly 420,000 distinct CDR3 sequences, roughly 13% of them found a single time. The top ten clones comprise approximately 5.3% of the sample.

A patient counted as having stable Graves' hyperthyroidism if no progression to ophthalmopathy occurred over 18 months of follow-up. Hyperthyroidism patients were aged 18 to 65 years and newly diagnosed, with disease duration of less than 2 months. Any patient with an uncontrolled infection, another autoimmune disease, pregnancy or lactation was excluded. Diagnoses relied on clinical symptoms, serum thyroxine and TRAb, thyroid ultrasound and orbital computed tomography. PBMCs were separated from 10 ml of fresh peripheral blood using Ficoll-Paque density gradient centrifugation. Total RNA was extracted with Trizol reagent, and quality was checked on an Agilent 2100 Bioanalyzer.

The clonotype comes from a woman aged 18 to 35 with Graves' hyperthyroidism. Sequenced: blood. Rearrangement joined TRBV18 to TRBJ1-3, with the D segment identity uncertain. The nucleotide sequence is TGTGCCAGCTCACCAACAGAGGCGGACACCATATATTTT. This encodes CASSPTEADTIYF.